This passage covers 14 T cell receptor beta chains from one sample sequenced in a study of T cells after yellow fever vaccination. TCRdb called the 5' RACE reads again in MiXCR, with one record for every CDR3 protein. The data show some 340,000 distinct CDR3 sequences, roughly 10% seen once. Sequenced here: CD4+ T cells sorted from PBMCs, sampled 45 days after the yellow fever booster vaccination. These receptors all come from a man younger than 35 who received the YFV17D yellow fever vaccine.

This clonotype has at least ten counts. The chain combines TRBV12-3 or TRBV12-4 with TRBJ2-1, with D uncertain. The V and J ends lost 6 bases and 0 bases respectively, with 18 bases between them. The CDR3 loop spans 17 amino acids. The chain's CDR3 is CASRAPGASSSYNEQFF. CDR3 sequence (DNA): TGTGCCAGCAGAGCCCCGGGCGCCTCGAGCTCCTACAATGAGCAGTTCTTC.

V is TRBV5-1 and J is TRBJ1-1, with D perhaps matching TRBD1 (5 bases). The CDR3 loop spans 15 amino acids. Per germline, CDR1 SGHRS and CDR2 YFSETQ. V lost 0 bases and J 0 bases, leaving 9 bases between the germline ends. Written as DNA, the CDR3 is TGCGCCAGCAGCTTGGAAATGGGGGTGAACACTGAAGCTTTCTTT. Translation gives CASSLEMGVNTEAFF.

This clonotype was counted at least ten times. The CDR3 DNA reads as TGCGCCAGCAGCTTGACAGGCTGGGGGCAGTTCTTC. It codes for CASSLTGWGQFF. The genes are TRBV5-1 and TRBJ2-1, with D possibly being TRBD1 (5 bases). Trimming took off 1 base at V and 12 bases at J, with 11 bases between the two ends. In germline, CDR1 is SGHRS, CDR2 YFSETQ. This CDR3 spans 12 amino acids. Using reference TRBV5-1 and TRBJ2-1 for the parts outside the CDR3, the full variable domain is KAGVTQTPRYLIKTRGQQVTLSCSPISGHRSVSWYQQTPGQGLQFLFEYFSETQRNKGNFPGRFSGRQFSNSRSEMNVSTLELGDSALYLCASSLTGWGQFFGPGTRLTVL.

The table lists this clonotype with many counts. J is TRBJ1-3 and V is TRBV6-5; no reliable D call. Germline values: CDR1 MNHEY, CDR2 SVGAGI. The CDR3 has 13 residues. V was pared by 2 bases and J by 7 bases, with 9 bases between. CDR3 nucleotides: TGTGCCAGCAGTTACACTCCGGGGAACACCATATATTTT. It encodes CASSYTPGNTIYF.

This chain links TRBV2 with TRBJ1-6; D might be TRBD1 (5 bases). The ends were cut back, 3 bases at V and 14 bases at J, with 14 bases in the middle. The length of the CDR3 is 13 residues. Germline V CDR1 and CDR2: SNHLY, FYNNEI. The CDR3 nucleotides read TGTGCCAGCAGTGAGGGGGGAAGGTGGGCCCTCCACTTT. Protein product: CASSEGGRWALHF.

The CDR3 bases are TGTGCCAGCAGTTCGGACAGGTCCTACGAGCAGTACTTC. It translates to CASSSDRSYEQYF. This sequence joins TRBV12-3 or TRBV12-4 and TRBJ2-7, with 7 positions matching TRBD1. CDR3 length: 13 amino acids. Unmatched junction bases numbered 1, after V lost 4 bases and J lost 1 base.

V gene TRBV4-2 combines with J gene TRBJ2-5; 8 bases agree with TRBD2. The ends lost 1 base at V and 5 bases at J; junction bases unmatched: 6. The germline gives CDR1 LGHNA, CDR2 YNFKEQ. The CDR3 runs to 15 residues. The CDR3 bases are TGTGCCAGCAGCCAAGGAGGGACTAGAGGGGAGACCCAGTACTTC. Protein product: CASSQGGTRGETQYF.

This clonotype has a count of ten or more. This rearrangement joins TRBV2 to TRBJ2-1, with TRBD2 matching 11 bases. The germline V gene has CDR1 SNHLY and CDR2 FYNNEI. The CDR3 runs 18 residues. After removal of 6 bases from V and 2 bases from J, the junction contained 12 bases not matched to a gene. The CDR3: CASRFPSSGGITYNEQFF. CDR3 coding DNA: TGTGCCAGCAGATTCCCTTCTAGCGGGGGGATTACCTACAATGAGCAGTTCTTC.

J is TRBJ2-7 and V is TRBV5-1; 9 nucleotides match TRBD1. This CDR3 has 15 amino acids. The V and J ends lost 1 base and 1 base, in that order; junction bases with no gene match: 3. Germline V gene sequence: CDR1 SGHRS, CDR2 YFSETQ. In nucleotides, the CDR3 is TGCGCCAGCAGCTTGAACAGGGGGCCTTCCTACGAGCAGTACGTC. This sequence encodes CASSLNRGPSYEQYV.

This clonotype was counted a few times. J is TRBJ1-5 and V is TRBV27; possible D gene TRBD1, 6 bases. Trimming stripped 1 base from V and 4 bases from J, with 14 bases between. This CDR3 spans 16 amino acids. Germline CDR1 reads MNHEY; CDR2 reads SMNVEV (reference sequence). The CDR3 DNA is TGTGCCAGCAGTTTATTTGGGGGCAGACTGAATCAGCCCCAGCATTTT. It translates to CASSLFGGRLNQPQHF.

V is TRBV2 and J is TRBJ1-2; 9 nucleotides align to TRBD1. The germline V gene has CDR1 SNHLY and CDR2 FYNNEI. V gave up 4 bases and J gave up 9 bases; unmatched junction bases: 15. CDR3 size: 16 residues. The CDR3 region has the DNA TGTGCCAGCAGTGTCGCGCCCGGGACAGGGTCAGGAAGCTACACCTTC. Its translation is CASSVAPGTGSGSYTF.

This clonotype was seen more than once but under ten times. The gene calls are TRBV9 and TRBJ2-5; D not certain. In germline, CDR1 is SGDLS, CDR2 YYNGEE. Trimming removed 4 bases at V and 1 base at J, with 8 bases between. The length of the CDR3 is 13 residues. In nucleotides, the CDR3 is TGTGCCAGCAGCCCACTCGTCCAAGAGACCCAGTACTTC. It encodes CASSPLVQETQYF.

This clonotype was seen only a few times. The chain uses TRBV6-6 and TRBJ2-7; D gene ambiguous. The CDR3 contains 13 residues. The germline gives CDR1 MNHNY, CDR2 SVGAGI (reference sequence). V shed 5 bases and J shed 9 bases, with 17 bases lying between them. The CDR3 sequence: CASSTVLGFRQYF. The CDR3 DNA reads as TGTGCCAGCAGTACCGTTTTAGGCTTCCGGCAGTACTTC.

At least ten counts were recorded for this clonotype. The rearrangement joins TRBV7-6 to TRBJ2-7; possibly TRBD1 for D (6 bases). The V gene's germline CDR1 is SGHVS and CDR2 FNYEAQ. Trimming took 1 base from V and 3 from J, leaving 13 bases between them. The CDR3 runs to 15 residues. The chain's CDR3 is CASSLDGTRYYEQYF. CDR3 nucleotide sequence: TGTGCCAGCAGCTTAGACGGGACAAGGTACTACGAGCAGTACTTC.